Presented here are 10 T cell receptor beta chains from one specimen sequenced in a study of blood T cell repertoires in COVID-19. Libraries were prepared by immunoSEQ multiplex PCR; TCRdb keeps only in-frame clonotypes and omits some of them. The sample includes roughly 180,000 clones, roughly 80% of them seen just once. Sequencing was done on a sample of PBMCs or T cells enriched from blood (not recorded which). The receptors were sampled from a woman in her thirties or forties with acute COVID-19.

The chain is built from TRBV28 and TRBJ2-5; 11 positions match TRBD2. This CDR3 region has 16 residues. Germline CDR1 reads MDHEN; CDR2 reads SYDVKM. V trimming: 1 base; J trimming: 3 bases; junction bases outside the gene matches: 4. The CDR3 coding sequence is TGTGCCAGCAGTTTATCCTCGGGACTAGCGGAAGAGACCCAGTACTTC. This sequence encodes CASSLSSGLAEETQYF.

The CDR3 nucleotides are TGCGCCAGCAGTGATGAGGGAGTCCCCCCAGATACGCAGTATTTT. Protein sequence: CASSDEGVPPDTQYF. The chain carries TRBV10-1 and TRBJ2-3; the D gene is possibly TRBD2 (5 bases). V lost 3 bases to trimming and J lost 4 bases, with 14 bases between them. Germline V gene data show CDR1 as WNHNN and CDR2 as SYGVQD (reference sequence). The CDR3 consists of 15 residues.

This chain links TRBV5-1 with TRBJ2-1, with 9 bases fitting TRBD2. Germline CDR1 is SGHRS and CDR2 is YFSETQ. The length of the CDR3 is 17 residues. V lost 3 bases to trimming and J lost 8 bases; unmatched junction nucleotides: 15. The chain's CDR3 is CASSSPSGKTLADEQFF. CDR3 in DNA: TGCGCCAGCAGCTCGCCTAGCGGGAAGACCTTGGCCGATGAGCAGTTCTTC.

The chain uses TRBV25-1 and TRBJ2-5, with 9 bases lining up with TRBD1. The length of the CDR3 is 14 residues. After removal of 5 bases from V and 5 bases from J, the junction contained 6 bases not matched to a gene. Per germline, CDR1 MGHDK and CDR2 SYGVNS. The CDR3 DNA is TGTGCCAGCAGTCCCTGGACAGGGGAGGAGACCCAGTACTTC. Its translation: CASSPWTGEETQYF.

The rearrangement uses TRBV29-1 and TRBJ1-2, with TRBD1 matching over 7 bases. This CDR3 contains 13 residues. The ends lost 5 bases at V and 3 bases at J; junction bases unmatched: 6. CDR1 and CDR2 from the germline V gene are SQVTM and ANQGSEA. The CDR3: CSVKTGTDYGYTF. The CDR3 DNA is TGCAGCGTTAAAACCGGGACAGACTATGGCTACACCTTC.

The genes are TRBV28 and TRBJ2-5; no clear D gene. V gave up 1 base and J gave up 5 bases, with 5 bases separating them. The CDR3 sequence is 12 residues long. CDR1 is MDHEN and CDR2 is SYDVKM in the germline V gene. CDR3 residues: CASSLYRETQYF. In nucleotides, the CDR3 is TGTGCCAGCAGTTTATACCGGGAGACCCAGTACTTC.

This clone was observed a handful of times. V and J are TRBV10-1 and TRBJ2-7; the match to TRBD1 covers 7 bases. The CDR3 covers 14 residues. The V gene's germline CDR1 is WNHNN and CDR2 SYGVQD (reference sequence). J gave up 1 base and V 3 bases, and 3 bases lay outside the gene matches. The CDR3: CASSEYRGSYEQYF. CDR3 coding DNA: TGCGCCAGCAGTGAATACAGGGGTTCCTACGAGCAGTACTTC.

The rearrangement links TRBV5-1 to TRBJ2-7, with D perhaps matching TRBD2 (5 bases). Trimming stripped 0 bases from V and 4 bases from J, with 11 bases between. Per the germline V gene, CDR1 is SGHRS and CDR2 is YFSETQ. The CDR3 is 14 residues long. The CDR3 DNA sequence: TGCGCCAGCAGCTTGGGTGGGCCGGGGTACGAGCAGTACGTC. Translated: CASSLGGPGYEQYV.

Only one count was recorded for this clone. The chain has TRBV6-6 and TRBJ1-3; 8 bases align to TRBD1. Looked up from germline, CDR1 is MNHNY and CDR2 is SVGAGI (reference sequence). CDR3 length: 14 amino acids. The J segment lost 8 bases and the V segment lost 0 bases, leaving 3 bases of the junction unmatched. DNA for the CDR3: TGTGCCAGCAGTTACTCAGGACAGGGTGACACCATATATTTT. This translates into CASSYSGQGDTIYF.

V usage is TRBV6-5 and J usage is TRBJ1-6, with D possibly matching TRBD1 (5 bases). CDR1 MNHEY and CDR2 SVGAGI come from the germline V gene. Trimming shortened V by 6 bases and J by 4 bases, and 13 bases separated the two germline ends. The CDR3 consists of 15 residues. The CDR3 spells CASRLGGLYNSPLHF. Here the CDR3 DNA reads TGTGCCAGCAGGCTTGGGGGGTTATATAATTCACCCCTCCACTTT.